The next 32 T cell receptor beta chains were all read from a single sample in a study of control samples from healthy donors and cancer patients. Clones were sequenced by immunoSEQ multiplex PCR, and TCRdb holds only the in-frame ones, with some missing. The data show about 130,000 clones, roughly 94% seen once. The sample consisted of PBMCs. These receptors came from a man in his fifties or sixties with colorectal cancer.

This sequence joins TRBV6-1 and TRBJ2-1, with 8 bases aligning to TRBD1. The length of the CDR3 is 11 residues. The ends lost 3 bases at V and 14 bases at J; junction bases unmatched: 3. From germline, CDR1 is MNHNS and CDR2 SASEGT. The chain's CDR3 is CASSEVDREFF. CDR3 DNA sequence: TGTGCCAGCAGTGAGGTGGACAGGGAGTTCTTC.

V is TRBV3-1 (or the pseudogene TRBV3-2) and J is TRBJ1-1; the D gene is possibly TRBD1 (5 bases). Germline V gives CDR1 LGHDT, CDR2 YNNKEL (reference sequence). The CDR3 loop spans 16 amino acids. The V and J ends lost 4 bases and 0 bases respectively, with 15 bases between them. CDR3 DNA: TGTGCCAGCAGCCTCAGTTCGGCAGGGATGAACACTGAAGCTTTCTTT. It codes for CASSLSSAGMNTEAFF.

This chain joins TRBV7-2 and TRBJ1-1; a possible D gene is TRBD1 (5 bases). Germline assignment: CDR1 SGHTA and CDR2 FQGNSA. V lost 4 bases, J lost 1 base, and 10 bases lay in between. The length of the CDR3 is 14 residues. The CDR3 nucleotides read TGTGCCAGCAGCTATCAGGGAGGGAACACTGAAGCTTTCTTT. This encodes CASSYQGGNTEAFF.

The chain has TRBV27 and TRBJ1-2, with 11 bases matching TRBD1. V lost 6 bases, J lost 7 bases, and 10 bases stayed unmatched. Germline CDR1 reads MNHEY; CDR2 reads SMNVEV (reference sequence). This CDR3 is 15 amino acids long. The CDR3 here is CASRAAGQGVFGYTF. The CDR3 DNA is TGTGCCAGCAGAGCCGCGGGACAGGGGGTCTTTGGCTACACCTTC.

CDR3: CASSSGFTEAFF. The CDR3, as DNA: TGTGCCAGCAGTTCAGGGTTCACTGAAGCTTTCTTT. The chain uses TRBV6-5 and TRBJ1-1, with D maybe TRBD1 (5 bases). The V end was cut by 4 bases, the J end by 4 bases, with 7 bases between. CDR1 and CDR2 from the germline V gene are MNHEY and SVGAGI. This CDR3 comprises 12 residues.

This clone showed up just once. The rearrangement uses TRBV4-3 and TRBJ1-6; unclear D gene. Trimming removed 1 base at V and 8 bases at J, with 12 bases between. The CDR3 is 15 residues long. Germline CDR1 LGHNA, CDR2 YSLEER. CDR3 DNA sequence: TGCGCCAGCAGCCAAGGTCAAGGGTCGGATTCACCCCTCCACTTT. Translation gives CASSQGQGSDSPLHF.

This chain uses TRBV7-7 with TRBJ2-5, with 8 bases lining up with TRBD2. CDR1 and CDR2 from the germline V gene are SSHAT and FNYEAQ (reference sequence). The CDR3 is 16 residues long. V trimming: 1 base; J trimming: 2 bases; junction bases outside the gene matches: 6. The CDR3, as DNA: TGTGCCAGCAGCTTAGGTGTAGCGGGGACTCAAGAGACCCAGTACTTC. Translating gives CASSLGVAGTQETQYF.

In DNA form, the CDR3 reads TGTGCCAGCTCAACGGGACAGGGGGAGGCAGCTTTCTTT. Residues: CASSTGQGEAAFF. The chain is built from TRBV18 and TRBJ1-1; 11 bases match TRBD1. Losses at the gene ends were 5 bases for V and 10 bases for J; bases not matched to a gene: 6. CDR1 KGHSH and CDR2 LQKENI come from the germline V gene. The CDR3 has 13 amino acids. Combining the CDR3 with reference TRBV18 and TRBJ1-1 gives the whole variable domain NAGVMQNPRHLVRRRGQEARLRCSPMKGHSHVYWYRQLPEEGLKFMVYLQKENIIDESGMPKERFSAEFPKEGPSILRIQQVVRGDSAAYFCASSTGQGEAAFFGQGTRLTVV.

V gene TRBV2 combines with J gene TRBJ1-2; TRBD1 is a possible D gene (5 bases). V dropped 4 bases and J dropped 0 bases, with 6 bases sitting between them. Germline CDR1 is SNHLY and CDR2 is FYNNEI. This CDR3 is 13 amino acids long. This CDR3 is CASSGQSNYGYTF. DNA of the CDR3: TGTGCCAGCAGTGGACAGTCTAACTATGGCTACACCTTC.

The V gene is TRBV23-1, the J gene TRBJ1-5; D is uncertain. TRBV23-1 is recorded as an ORF, its role being uncertain. Trimming took 0 bases from V and 5 from J, leaving 8 bases between them. The CDR3 spans 14 residues. This CDR3 is CASSQSGRDQPQHF. Written as DNA, the CDR3 is TGCGCCAGCAGTCAATCTGGTAGGGATCAGCCCCAGCATTTT.

The chain links TRBV6-1 to TRBJ1-5; D call uncertain. The CDR3 spans 15 residues. Germline loops: CDR1 MNHNS, CDR2 SASEGT. V was cut by 3 bases and J by 7 bases, with 16 bases left in between. CDR3 in DNA: TGTGCCAGCAGTGATACCTTGGAGGGATTGCAGCCCCAGCATTTT. It encodes CASSDTLEGLQPQHF.

The J gene is TRBJ2-1, the V gene TRBV27; D is possibly TRBD1 (6 bases). The CDR3 has 16 amino acids. Germline V CDR1 and CDR2: MNHEY, SMNVEV (reference sequence). V was pared by 5 bases and J by 0 bases, with 14 bases between. The CDR3 loop reads CASSTRQESSYNEQFF. CDR3 DNA: TGTGCCAGCAGTACTCGACAGGAAAGCTCCTACAATGAGCAGTTCTTC.

This rearrangement joins TRBV6-6 to TRBJ2-3; D unresolved. V lost 10 bases and J lost 0, with 17 bases in between. Looked up from germline, CDR1 is MNHNY and CDR2 is SVGAGI (reference sequence). The CDR3 spans 15 residues. CDR3: CAIGSQEISTDTQYF. The CDR3 coding sequence is TGTGCCATCGGCTCGCAGGAGATAAGCACAGATACGCAGTATTTT.

V gene TRBV12-3 or TRBV12-4 combines with J gene TRBJ2-3; no reliable D call. Trimming left V 7 bases short and J 1 base short, with 9 bases between. The CDR3 is 13 residues long. CDR3 sequence reads: CASKGQGTDTQYF. In DNA, the CDR3 is TGTGCCAGCAAGGGTCAGGGCACAGATACGCAGTATTTT.

The rearrangement uses TRBV19 and TRBJ1-1, with D possibly matching TRBD1 (6 bases). The V end was cut by 5 bases, the J end by 4 bases, with 17 bases between. Per the germline V gene, CDR1 is LNHDA and CDR2 is SQIVND (reference sequence). CDR3 length: 15 amino acids. The CDR3 reads CASSPEHRVRTEAFF. CDR3 nucleotides: TGTGCCAGTAGTCCCGAGCACAGGGTTCGCACTGAAGCTTTCTTT.

V usage is TRBV12-3 or TRBV12-4 and J usage is TRBJ1-1; no clear D. V lost 8 bases, J lost 3 bases, and 10 bases lay in between. The CDR3 is 12 residues long. CDR3 sequence reads: CASLSGYTEAFF. CDR3 DNA: TGTGCCAGCCTCTCGGGGTACACTGAAGCTTTCTTT.

The chain carries TRBV19 and TRBJ2-2; D gene uncertain. The CDR3 is 12 amino acids. CDR1 LNHDA and CDR2 SQIVND come from the germline V gene (reference sequence). The V end was cut by 6 bases, the J end by 5 bases, with 7 bases between. CDR3 protein: CASSSGTGELFF. The CDR3 DNA reads TGTGCCAGTAGCTCTGGTACCGGGGAGCTGTTTTTT.

This clone was seen once. The chain combines TRBV19 with TRBJ1-1, with D hard to call. Trimming shortened V by 7 bases and J by 11 bases, and 17 bases separated the two germline ends. This CDR3 is built from 12 residues. Germline CDR1 and CDR2: LNHDA and SQIVND (reference sequence). The CDR3 is CASTPDRGGAFF. CDR3 sequence (DNA): TGTGCCAGTACCCCCGATCGTGGAGGGGCTTTCTTT.

This clone was detected only once. The chain couples TRBV6-1 to TRBJ1-2; 7 bases are shared with TRBD1. V gave up 2 bases and J gave up 4 bases; unmatched junction bases: 7. The CDR3 contains 15 residues. The germline V gene encodes CDR1 MNHNS and CDR2 SASEGT. The CDR3 protein is CASSEQGGLLYGYTF. The CDR3 DNA reads as TGTGCCAGCAGTGAACAGGGGGGGCTACTCTATGGCTACACCTTC.

V is TRBV27 and J is TRBJ2-2; no clear D gene. Trimming removed 0 bases at V and 1 base at J, with 3 bases between. Germline V gene sequence: CDR1 MNHEY, CDR2 SMNVEV (reference sequence). CDR3 size: 14 residues. The CDR3 is CASSLSVNTGELFF. CDR3 coding DNA: TGTGCCAGCAGTTTATCTGTGAACACCGGGGAGCTGTTTTTT.

This rearrangement joins TRBV5-1 to TRBJ2-1; D is unclear. With 5 bases removed from V and 1 base from J, the gap between germline ends came to 10 bases. This CDR3 region has 14 residues. Per germline, CDR1 SGHRS and CDR2 YFSETQ. The CDR3 DNA reads TGCGCCAGCAGTTCGGGCTCGTCCTACAATGAGCAGTTCTTC. Translation gives CASSSGSSYNEQFF.

The CDR3 sequence: CATSDRGYEQYF. In DNA form, the CDR3 reads TGTGCCACATCGGACAGGGGGTACGAGCAGTACTTC. The V call is TRBV19, the J call TRBJ2-7; 10 positions agree with TRBD1. J was trimmed by 4 bases and V by 10 bases; bases with no gene match: 4. CDR3 length equals 12 residues. Germline V gene sequence: CDR1 LNHDA, CDR2 SQIVND (reference sequence).

The V and J genes are TRBV6-5 and TRBJ2-1; D is possibly TRBD2 (6 bases). This CDR3 spans 14 amino acids. Trimming removed 5 bases at V and 9 bases at J, with 17 bases between. The germline V gene has CDR1 MNHEY and CDR2 SVGAGI. In DNA, the CDR3 is TGTGCCAGCAGTCCCCCAAACGGGGGTGGTGAGCAGTTCTTC. It encodes CASSPPNGGGEQFF.

The V gene is TRBV3-1 (or the pseudogene TRBV3-2), the J gene TRBJ1-4, with a weak D call TRBD1 (6 bases). The ends were cut back, 0 bases at V and 4 bases at J, with 15 bases in the middle. This CDR3 contains 17 residues. CDR1 LGHDT and CDR2 YNNKEL come from the germline V gene (reference sequence). The CDR3 reads CASSQDQVGQLNEKLFF. The CDR3 DNA sequence: TGTGCCAGCAGCCAAGATCAAGTCGGACAGCTTAATGAAAAACTGTTTTTT.

V and J are TRBV13 and TRBJ2-2; 7 nucleotides match TRBD1. V lost 4 bases, J lost 1 base, and 3 bases stayed unmatched. The germline V gene has CDR1 PRHDT and CDR2 FYEKMQ (reference sequence). The CDR3 loop spans 15 amino acids. The CDR3 sequence: CASSSGTVNTGELFF. The CDR3 DNA sequence: TGTGCCAGCAGCTCGGGGACAGTGAACACCGGGGAGCTGTTTTTT.

The rearrangement joins TRBV27 to TRBJ2-5; no clear D gene. V was clipped by 2 bases and J by 4 bases, with 8 bases between them. CDR1 and CDR2 from the germline V gene are MNHEY and SMNVEV (reference sequence). This CDR3 is 13 amino acids long. CDR3 region: CASSLMSSETQYF. The DNA of the CDR3 is TGTGCCAGCAGTTTAATGTCGTCAGAGACCCAGTACTTC.

V usage is TRBV6-5 and J usage is TRBJ1-4; D not resolved. This CDR3 contains 15 residues. Germline assignment: CDR1 MNHEY and CDR2 SVGAGI. V dropped 10 bases and J dropped 3 bases, with 18 bases sitting between them. The CDR3 here is CATVKMRVANEKLFF. The CDR3 coding sequence is TGTGCCACCGTCAAAATGAGGGTGGCTAATGAAAAACTGTTTTTT.

V is TRBV10-2 and J is TRBJ1-5, with D hard to call. Germline lookup yields CDR1 WSHSY and CDR2 SAAADI. V was cut by 7 bases and J by 1 base, with 11 bases left in between. This CDR3 spans 14 amino acids. The CDR3 spells CASNPLQSNQPQHF. The DNA of the CDR3 is TGCGCCAGCAATCCGCTCCAGAGCAATCAGCCCCAGCATTTT.

This rearrangement joins TRBV13 to TRBJ2-3; perhaps TRBD2 as D (5 bases). The CDR3 spans 15 residues. Looked up from germline, CDR1 is PRHDT and CDR2 is FYEKMQ (reference sequence). Trimming took off 4 bases at V and 4 bases at J, with 15 bases between the two ends. The CDR3 reads CASSSSGGGADTQYF. In DNA, the CDR3 is TGTGCCAGCAGCTCCTCTGGTGGAGGTGCAGATACGCAGTATTTT.

The V gene is TRBV6-1, the J gene TRBJ2-7; D may be TRBD1 or TRBD2 (6 bases each). The CDR3 spans 15 residues. V dropped 0 bases and J dropped 1 base, with 10 bases sitting between them. Germline CDR1 is MNHNS and CDR2 is SASEGT. The CDR3 protein is CASSEALGGSYEQYF. CDR3 bases: TGTGCCAGCAGTGAAGCGCTAGGGGGGTCCTACGAGCAGTACTTC.

The V gene is TRBV7-9, the J gene TRBJ2-3; 11 positions match TRBD2. The CDR3 sequence is 16 residues long. V lost 3 bases, J lost 5 bases, and 7 bases stayed unmatched. CDR1 is SEHNR and CDR2 is FQNEAQ in the germline V gene (reference sequence). CDR3 DNA sequence: TGTGCCAGCAGCTTTCTTAGCGGGGGGGCGGGAGATACGCAGTATTTT. This sequence encodes CASSFLSGGAGDTQYF. Complete variable domain (other parts from reference TRBV7-9 and TRBJ2-3): DTGVSQNPRHKITKRGQNVTFRCDPISEHNRLYWYRQTLGQGPEFLTYFQNEAQLEKSRLLSDRFSAERPKGSFSTLEIQRTEQGDSAMYLCASSFLSGGAGDTQYFGPGTRLTVL.

Details on this clone: The sample has other DNA sequences that encode this CDR3 too. This chain links TRBV14 with TRBJ1-6, with no clear D. V lost 1 base and J lost 7, with 5 bases in between. The CDR3 consists of 13 residues. Germline V lookup: CDR1 SGHDN, CDR2 FVKESK. CDR3 protein: CASSQVGNSPLHF. CDR3 in DNA: TGTGCCAGCAGCCAAGTTGGAAATTCACCCCTCCACTTT. Full variable domain (rest looked up from reference TRBV14 and TRBJ1-6): EAGVTQFPSHSVIEKGQTVTLRCDPISGHDNLYWYRRVMGKEIKFLLHFVKESKQDESGMPNNRFLAERTGGTYSTLKVQPAELEDSGVYFCASSQVGNSPLHFGNGTRLTVT.